This T cell receptor beta chain was documented in a study of CD8+ T cells in alopecia areata. V shed 0 bases and J 2 bases; nucleotides not matched to a gene: 2. Germline V gives CDR1 GTSNPN, CDR2 SVGIG (reference sequence). The CDR3 extends over 15 amino acids. Reverse transcribed after extraction, RNA yielded cDNA as the sequencing template. Some clones are missing from TCRdb's copy, which holds only in-frame ones; the method was immunoSEQ multiplex PCR. Of about 180,000 clones in the sample, roughly 60% were seen once. The receptor was isolated from a human donor with alopecia areata. V gene TRBV30 combines with J gene TRBJ1-5; 9 bases agree with TRBD1. Specimen: CD4+ T cells sorted from blood, collected at week 0. The chain's CDR3 is CAWSVQGARNQPQHF. CDR3 DNA: TGTGCCTGGAGTGTACAGGGGGCGCGCAATCAGCCCCAGCATTTT.